The 27 T cell receptor beta chains presented below share a single source sample, sequenced in a study of blood T cell repertoires in COVID-19. Data came from immunoSEQ multiplex PCR; TCRdb stores just in-frame clones and leaves some out. The repertoire consists of tens of thousands of clones, with about 90% occurring once and the leading ten covering roughly 11%. The sequenced sample consisted of peripheral blood. These receptors originate from a man older than 75 with acute or convalescent COVID-19.

V gene TRBV12-3 or TRBV12-4 combines with J gene TRBJ1-5; D is ambiguous. Deletions cut 1 base from V and 6 bases from J, with 7 bases between. This CDR3 comprises 13 residues. CDR3 bases: TGTGCCAGCAGTTTAGAATCAGGTCAGCCCCAGCATTTT. It specifies CASSLESGQPQHF.

V is TRBV4-2 and J is TRBJ2-3; 7 bases align to TRBD2. The CDR3 extends over 18 amino acids. V gave up 0 bases and J gave up 2 bases; unmatched junction bases: 11. Germline V gene data show CDR1 as LGHNA and CDR2 as YNFKEQ. CDR3 coding DNA: TGTGCCAGCAGCCAAGATGGGACTCTAGCGGTGGACACAGATACGCAGTATTTT. Protein: CASSQDGTLAVDTDTQYF.

The rearrangement joins TRBV7-8 to TRBJ2-7; TRBD1 aligns across 7 bases. V shed 4 bases and J 0 bases; nucleotides not matched to a gene: 6. The CDR3 has 15 residues. Germline CDR1 is SGHVS and CDR2 is FQNEAQ. CDR3 loop: CASSSRQGSSYEQYF. The CDR3 DNA follows: TGTGCCAGCAGCTCTAGACAGGGTAGCTCCTACGAGCAGTACTTC.

The V gene is TRBV2, the J gene TRBJ2-2, with no clear D. Per the germline V gene, CDR1 is SNHLY and CDR2 is FYNNEI. V lost 7 bases, J lost 6 bases, and 12 bases lay in between. This CDR3 comprises 13 residues. CDR3: CASTVSEAGELFF. The DNA of the CDR3 is TGTGCCAGCACCGTAAGCGAGGCCGGGGAGCTGTTTTTT. The full variable domain, its missing parts supplied by reference TRBV2 and TRBJ2-2, is EPEVTQTPSHQVTQMGQEVILRCVPISNHLYFYWYRQILGQKVEFLVSFYNNEISEKSEIFDDQFSVERPDGSNFTLKIRSTKLEDSAMYFCASTVSEAGELFFGEGSRLTVL.

The CDR3 is CASGGASSYNEQFF. The CDR3 nucleotides are TGTGCCTCGGGGGGCGCTAGCTCCTACAATGAGCAGTTCTTC. The chain employs TRBV19 and TRBJ2-1; D is possibly TRBD2 (7 bases). CDR1 is LNHDA, CDR2 SQIVND, per germline (reference sequence). V shed 11 bases and J shed 0 bases, with 14 bases lying between them. This CDR3 comprises 14 residues.

V is TRBV6-5 and J is TRBJ1-4; maybe TRBD1 (5 bases). V lost 11 bases and J 7 bases, leaving 17 bases between the germline ends. Germline-derived CDR1 and CDR2 are MNHEY and SVGAGI. This CDR3 has 13 residues. CDR3 region: CAYARGEGEKLFF. Written as DNA, the CDR3 is TGTGCCTACGCACGAGGGGAGGGTGAAAAACTGTTTTTT.

The CDR3 here is CASSQGLIQRAFF. The DNA of the CDR3 is TGTGCCAGCAGCCAAGGTCTTATACAGAGAGCTTTCTTT. The chain joins TRBV14 to TRBJ1-1; D gene uncertain. The CDR3 has 13 amino acids. CDR1 and CDR2 (germline): SGHDN, FVKESK. V lost 1 base, J lost 10 bases, and 13 bases lay in between.

The chain joins TRBV7-2 to TRBJ2-6; 8 nucleotides match TRBD1. Germline loops: CDR1 SGHTA, CDR2 FQGNSA. The trim removed 10 bases at V and 2 bases at J, leaving 1 base unmatched. This CDR3 is 13 amino acids long. The CDR3 DNA reads as TGTGCCACACAGGGGGCTGGGGCCAACGTCCTGACTTTC. Its protein is CATQGAGANVLTF.

The chain is built from TRBV28 and TRBJ2-4, with TRBD2 identical over 8 bases. J gave up 8 bases and V 2 bases, and 8 bases lay outside the gene matches. In germline, CDR1 is MDHEN, CDR2 SYDVKM. The CDR3 is 15 amino acids. The CDR3 is CASSLAVSGSYIQYF. The CDR3 nucleotides are TGTGCCAGCAGTTTAGCAGTGAGCGGGAGTTACATTCAGTACTTC.

The chain has TRBV3-1 (or the pseudogene TRBV3-2) and TRBJ2-3, with 9 bases identical to TRBD2. V shed 6 bases and J 2 bases; nucleotides not matched to a gene: 3. The CDR3 is 14 amino acids. From germline, CDR1 is LGHDT and CDR2 YNNKEL (reference sequence). CDR3 protein: CASRSGGSTDTQYF. As DNA, the CDR3 is TGTGCCAGCAGGAGCGGGGGGTCCACAGATACGCAGTATTTT.

CDR3 in amino acids: CASSLDKTNTEAFF. The CDR3 region has the DNA TGTGCCAGCAGTCTGGACAAGACGAACACTGAAGCTTTCTTT. This rearrangement joins TRBV6-5 to TRBJ1-1; D might be TRBD1 (5 bases). The CDR3 is made up of 14 amino acids. Germline CDR1 and CDR2: MNHEY and SVGAGI. Trimming left V 5 bases short and J 1 base short, with 11 bases between.

On this clone: The sample has other DNA sequences that encode this CDR3 too. The chain recombines TRBV18 with TRBJ1-5; 9 bases are shared with TRBD1. CDR3 size: 14 residues. Germline values: CDR1 KGHSH, CDR2 LQKENI. J gave up 2 bases and V 6 bases, and 2 bases lay outside the gene matches. The CDR3, as DNA: TGTGCCAGCTCCGGGACAGGGCGCAATCAGCCCCAGCATTTT. This codes for CASSGTGRNQPQHF.

The DNA of the CDR3 is TGCAGCGCTGCCGTGGGGGGAGACTATGGCTACACCTTC. As protein: CSAAVGGDYGYTF. The V and J genes are TRBV29-1 and TRBJ1-2; D perhaps matches TRBD1 (5 bases). The CDR3 spans 13 residues. The V gene's germline CDR1 is SQVTM and CDR2 ANQGSEA. Deletions cut 7 bases from V and 3 bases from J, with 15 bases between. Full variable domain (outside the CDR3, taken from reference TRBV29-1 and TRBJ1-2): SAVISQKPSRDICQRGTSLTIQCQVDSQVTMMFWYRQQPGQSLTLIATANQGSEATYESGFVIDKFPISRPNLTFSTLTVSNMSPEDSSIYLCSAAVGGDYGYTFGSGTRLTVV.

The gene calls are TRBV6-5 and TRBJ1-1; perhaps TRBD1 as D (6 bases). Trimming removed 6 bases at V and 1 base at J, with 12 bases between. Germline loops: CDR1 MNHEY, CDR2 SVGAGI. This CDR3 comprises 14 residues. The CDR3 DNA reads as TGTGCCAGCAGACCGGGACAACAGAACACTGAAGCTTTCTTT. It translates to CASRPGQQNTEAFF.

This sequence joins TRBV19 and TRBJ1-1, with 7 bases lining up with TRBD1. The CDR3 is made up of 13 amino acids. The germline CDR1 and CDR2 sequences are LNHDA and SQIVND (reference sequence). The V segment lost 5 bases and the J segment 6 bases; nucleotides outside the gene matches: 6. CDR3 nucleotide sequence: TGTGCCAGTAGTGTAAGAGGGGGCTCTGAAGCTTTCTTT. Its protein is CASSVRGGSEAFF.

This chain links TRBV19 with TRBJ1-6, with 8 bases identical to TRBD1. Per germline, CDR1 LNHDA and CDR2 SQIVND (reference sequence). The CDR3 length is 14 residues. V lost 4 bases and J lost 9; bases outside the gene matches: 5. The CDR3 bases are TGTGCCAGTAGTACGGCAGGGGGCCGTTCACCCCTCCACTTT. Translating it yields CASSTAGGRSPLHF.

This sequence joins TRBV2 and TRBJ1-1; no reliable D call. The CDR3 is 13 amino acids. The germline gives CDR1 SNHLY, CDR2 FYNNEI. V lost 5 bases, J lost 2 bases, and 9 bases lay in between. CDR3 in DNA: TGTGCCAGCAGTCTACTAATCAACACTGAAGCTTTCTTT. This translates into CASSLLINTEAFF. The full variable domain, rest sourced from reference TRBV2 and TRBJ1-1, is EPEVTQTPSHQVTQMGQEVILRCVPISNHLYFYWYRQILGQKVEFLVSFYNNEISEKSEIFDDQFSVERPDGSNFTLKIRSTKLEDSAMYFCASSLLINTEAFFGQGTRLTVV.

This rearrangement joins TRBV4-1 to TRBJ2-5, with D tentatively TRBD2 (5 bases). Between the trimmed V and J ends, which lost 1 base and 5 bases, there was a span of 5 bases. The CDR3 has 12 amino acids. CDR1 and CDR2 (germline): MGHRA, YSYEKL. The CDR3 nucleotides read TGCGCCAGCAGCCAAGGCGGGGAGACCCAGTACTTC. Its protein product is CASSQGGETQYF.

In its sample, this clone was seen once. CDR3 coding DNA: TGTGCCAGCAGTTCCGGACTAGCGGGACGCTACAATGAGCAGTTCTTC. As protein: CASSSGLAGRYNEQFF. The gene calls are TRBV6-5 and TRBJ2-1; TRBD2 matches 12 bases. V was clipped by 4 bases and J by 3 bases; unmatched bases: 4. The CDR3 has 16 amino acids. The germline V gene encodes CDR1 MNHEY and CDR2 SVGAGI.

The chain couples TRBV5-1 to TRBJ2-2; 8 bases map to TRBD2. Unmatched junction bases numbered 9, after V lost 4 bases and J lost 1 base. This CDR3 spans 17 amino acids. Germline V gives CDR1 SGHRS, CDR2 YFSETQ. The CDR3 is CASSGRSGSRNTGELFF. For the CDR3, the DNA is TGCGCCAGCAGCGGACGAAGCGGGAGTAGGAACACCGGGGAGCTGTTTTTT.

The CDR3 DNA is TGTGCCAGCAGCCGTGAGGGTACCGGGACTAGCACAGGTCGGTTCTTC. Its translation: CASSREGTGTSTGRFF. This rearrangement joins TRBV4-2 to TRBJ2-1, with TRBD2 matching over 9 bases. V lost 4 bases to trimming and J lost 15 bases; unmatched junction nucleotides: 19. The CDR3 covers 16 residues. Germline assignment: CDR1 LGHNA and CDR2 YNFKEQ.

The V gene is TRBV28, the J gene TRBJ1-4, with 8 bases that match TRBD1. J was trimmed by 8 bases and V by 5 bases; bases with no gene match: 7. This CDR3 contains 14 residues. From germline, CDR1 is MDHEN and CDR2 SYDVKM. The CDR3 nucleotides read TGTGCCAGCAGTCCGACAGGGGCCTTGGAAAAACTGTTTTTT. This gives the protein CASSPTGALEKLFF.

The CDR3 DNA is TGTGCCAGCAGCTTAGCGGTCAGAATAAACTATGGCTACACCTTC. Its translation: CASSLAVRINYGYTF. The chain is built from TRBV7-9 and TRBJ1-2; D is ambiguous. The germline V gene encodes CDR1 SEHNR and CDR2 FQNEAQ (reference sequence). CDR3 length equals 15 residues. The V and J ends lost 0 bases and 2 bases respectively, with 10 bases between them.

The chain employs TRBV6-6 and TRBJ2-1; 10 nucleotides align to TRBD2. This CDR3 comprises 15 residues. Germline lookup yields CDR1 MNHNY and CDR2 SVGAGI (reference sequence). Unmatched junction bases numbered 7, after V lost 6 bases and J lost 5 bases. In nucleotides, the CDR3 is TGTGCCAGCAGCAACAAGCGGGGGGGGAACAATGAGCAGTTCTTC. Its translation: CASSNKRGGNNEQFF.

This chain links TRBV27 with TRBJ2-7; 12 bases match TRBD2. The V segment lost 6 bases and the J segment 3 bases; nucleotides outside the gene matches: 6. Germline V gives CDR1 MNHEY, CDR2 SMNVEV (reference sequence). The CDR3 has 15 residues. DNA of the CDR3: TGTGCCAGCAGACCAACTAGCGGGAGGAACTACGAGCAGTACTTC. Translating gives CASRPTSGRNYEQYF.

This sequence joins TRBV11-2 and TRBJ2-3, with D unresolved. CDR3 length equals 15 residues. Germline assignment: CDR1 SGHAT and CDR2 FQNNGV. Trimming pared 1 base from V and 7 bases from J, leaving 15 bases between. CDR3 sequence: CASSLGLLLIHTQYF. In nucleotides, the CDR3 is TGTGCCAGCAGCTTAGGGCTCCTTCTCATTCATACGCAGTATTTT.

This rearrangement joins TRBV6-5 to TRBJ2-1; TRBD1 matches at 9 bases. V was pared by 7 bases and J by 2 bases, with 6 bases of the junction left unmatched. Germline values: CDR1 MNHEY, CDR2 SVGAGI. The CDR3 consists of 15 residues. The CDR3 DNA is TGTGCCAGCAATGCCGGACAGGGGCCCTACAATGAGCAGTTCTTC. This encodes CASNAGQGPYNEQFF.